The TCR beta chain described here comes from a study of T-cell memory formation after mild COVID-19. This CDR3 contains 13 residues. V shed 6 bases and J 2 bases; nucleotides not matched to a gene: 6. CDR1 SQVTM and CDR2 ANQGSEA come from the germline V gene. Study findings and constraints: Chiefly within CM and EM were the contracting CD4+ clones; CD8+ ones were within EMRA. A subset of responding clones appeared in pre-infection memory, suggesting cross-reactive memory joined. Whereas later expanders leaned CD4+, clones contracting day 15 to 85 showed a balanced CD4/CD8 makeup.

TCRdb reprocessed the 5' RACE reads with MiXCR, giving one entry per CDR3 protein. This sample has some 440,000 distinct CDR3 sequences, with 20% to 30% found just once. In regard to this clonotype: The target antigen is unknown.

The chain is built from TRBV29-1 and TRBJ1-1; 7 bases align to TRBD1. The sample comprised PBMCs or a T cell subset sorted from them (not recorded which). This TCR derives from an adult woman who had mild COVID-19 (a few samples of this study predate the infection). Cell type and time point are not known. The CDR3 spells CSVRDRRNTEAFF. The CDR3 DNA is TGCAGCGTCCGGGACAGAAGAAACACTGAAGCTTTCTTT.